The 22 T cell receptor beta chains below all came from one sample that was sequenced in a study of cytomegalovirus exposure and HLA in healthy donors. Profiled with immunoSEQ multiplex PCR; TCRdb holds only in-frame clones, not every one. This repertoire shows hundreds of thousands of clones, more than 85% found once; its top ten account for more than 10%. The sample comprised PBMCs. These receptors were obtained from a man aged 18 to 29 in good health and CMV-seropositive.

The chain is built from TRBV11-2 and TRBJ1-2; D is undetermined. The CDR3 totals 12 residues. Germline assignment: CDR1 SGHAT and CDR2 FQNNGV. V shed 3 bases and J shed 4 bases, with 6 bases lying between them. The CDR3 sequence: CASSFRFYGYTF. The CDR3 nucleotides read TGTGCCAGCAGCTTCCGATTCTATGGCTACACCTTC.

V is TRBV7-6 and J is TRBJ2-2; D remains unclear. V shed 5 bases and J shed 3 bases, with 7 bases lying between them. CDR3 length: 13 residues. The germline V gene encodes CDR1 SGHVS and CDR2 FNYEAQ. CDR3 coding DNA: TGTGCCAGCAGCCCCCGGCACACCGGGGAGCTGTTTTTT. It encodes CASSPRHTGELFF.

Details on this clone: The same CDR3 is also encoded by other DNA sequences in this sample. J is TRBJ1-1 and V is TRBV6-5; no clear D gene. The CDR3 runs to 12 residues. With 0 bases removed from V and 6 bases from J, the gap between germline ends came to 5 bases. Germline V gene sequence: CDR1 MNHEY, CDR2 SVGAGI. The CDR3 loop is CASSYSGSEAFF. DNA of the CDR3: TGTGCCAGCAGTTACTCAGGGTCTGAAGCTTTCTTT.

V is TRBV27 and J is TRBJ2-4; weak D call: TRBD1 (6 bases). CDR1 and CDR2 from the germline V gene are MNHEY and SMNVEV (reference sequence). There are 16 residues in the CDR3. V lost 5 bases and J lost 0, with 14 bases in between. CDR3 loop: CASSLDRFVAKNIQYF. The CDR3 DNA reads as TGTGCCAGCAGTCTGGACAGATTTGTAGCCAAAAACATTCAGTACTTC.

V and J are TRBV6-1 and TRBJ2-7; 8 bases agree with TRBD1. This CDR3 comprises 15 residues. Germline CDR1 is MNHNS and CDR2 is SASEGT. The V segment lost 2 bases and the J segment 0 bases; nucleotides outside the gene matches: 3. CDR3 DNA: TGTGCCAGCAGTGAACGGACAGGGAGCTCCTACGAGCAGTACTTC. It translates to CASSERTGSSYEQYF.

This clone occurred once. V usage is TRBV6-5 and J usage is TRBJ1-2; D gene unclear. The CDR3 is 13 amino acids. The germline V gene has CDR1 MNHEY and CDR2 SVGAGI. The V end was cut by 0 bases, the J end by 4 bases, with 6 bases between. CDR3 residues: CASSYSPIYGYTF. The CDR3 bases are TGTGCCAGCAGTTACTCTCCGATCTATGGCTACACCTTC.

The chain has TRBV7-2 and TRBJ1-2; D unresolved. Trimming pared 5 bases from V and 8 bases from J, leaving 15 bases between. The CDR3 covers 13 residues. Germline V lookup: CDR1 SGHTA, CDR2 FQGNSA. CDR3 loop: CASSQTSLGGYTF. The CDR3 DNA reads as TGTGCCAGCAGCCAGACAAGTCTCGGCGGCTACACCTTC.

The gene calls are TRBV9 and TRBJ1-3; no clear D gene. CDR3 length: 15 residues. Looked up from germline, CDR1 is SGDLS and CDR2 is YYNGEE. The ends were cut back, 0 bases at V and 0 bases at J, with 7 bases in the middle. The CDR3: CASSVDDLSGNTIYF. In nucleotides, the CDR3 is TGTGCCAGCAGCGTAGATGACCTCTCTGGAAACACCATATATTTT.

The chain recombines TRBV28 with TRBJ1-5; 7 nucleotides align to TRBD1. The ends lost 7 bases at V and 2 bases at J; junction bases unmatched: 11. Germline V CDR1 and CDR2: MDHEN, SYDVKM. The CDR3 covers 16 residues. CDR3 amino acids: CASTTGDGWGNQPQHF. The CDR3 DNA follows: TGTGCCAGCACCACAGGGGACGGATGGGGCAATCAGCCCCAGCATTTT.

The rearrangement uses TRBV27 and TRBJ2-1, with D perhaps matching TRBD2 (5 bases). CDR3 length: 12 residues. Germline lookup yields CDR1 MNHEY and CDR2 SMNVEV (reference sequence). The V end was cut by 8 bases, the J end by 4 bases, with 9 bases between. DNA of the CDR3: TGTGCCAGCTCGGACTTTTACAATGAGCAGTTCTTC. Encoded protein: CASSDFYNEQFF.

This chain links TRBV19 with TRBJ2-2; the match to TRBD2 covers 12 bases. Germline CDR1 reads LNHDA; CDR2 reads SQIVND (reference sequence). V dropped 6 bases and J dropped 1; count of bases not matched to a gene: 6. CDR3 length: 17 residues. CDR3 residues: CASRPPTSGRNTGELFF. The CDR3 DNA reads TGTGCCAGTAGGCCTCCGACTAGCGGGAGGAACACCGGGGAGCTGTTTTTT.

This rearrangement joins TRBV10-3 to TRBJ1-1, with 7 bases that match TRBD1. Looked up from germline, CDR1 is ENHRY and CDR2 is SYGVKD. With 10 bases clipped from V and 1 base from J, the junction kept 9 bases outside the gene matches. This CDR3 is 14 amino acids long. The CDR3 here is CATRQGEENTEAFF. CDR3 DNA sequence: TGTGCCACCCGACAGGGAGAGGAGAACACTGAAGCTTTCTTT.

A word on this clone: Other DNA sequences in the same sample also yield this CDR3. This chain connects TRBV5-1 to TRBJ1-1; tentative D call: TRBD1 (5 bases). The CDR3 has 15 residues. Trimming cost V 0 bases and J 1 base, with 10 bases left between them. Germline V gives CDR1 SGHRS, CDR2 YFSETQ. The CDR3 bases are TGCGCCAGCAGCTTGGCCATCGGGGCGAACACTGAAGCTTTCTTT. This gives the protein CASSLAIGANTEAFF. Combining the CDR3 with reference TRBV5-1 and TRBJ1-1 gives the whole variable domain KAGVTQTPRYLIKTRGQQVTLSCSPISGHRSVSWYQQTPGQGLQFLFEYFSETQRNKGNFPGRFSGRQFSNSRSEMNVSTLELGDSALYLCASSLAIGANTEAFFGQGTRLTVV.

This rearrangement joins TRBV7-6 to TRBJ1-1; D not resolved. V lost 1 base, J lost 1 base, and 10 bases lay in between. The CDR3 runs 15 residues. The germline gives CDR1 SGHVS, CDR2 FNYEAQ. CDR3 in amino acids: CASSLVLGANTEAFF. CDR3 coding DNA: TGTGCCAGCAGCTTAGTCTTAGGAGCGAACACTGAAGCTTTCTTT.

V usage is TRBV29-1 and J usage is TRBJ2-3; 9 nucleotides line up with TRBD1. Germline V gene lookup returns CDR1 SQVTM and CDR2 ANQGSEA. The length of the CDR3 is 15 residues. The V segment lost 6 bases and the J segment 0 bases; nucleotides outside the gene matches: 7. The CDR3 sequence is CSVRFGTGSTDTQYF. CDR3 in DNA: TGCAGCGTGCGCTTTGGGACAGGGAGCACAGATACGCAGTATTTT.

The chain recombines TRBV9 with TRBJ1-2; 7 positions agree with TRBD1. Germline-derived CDR1 and CDR2 are SGDLS and YYNGEE. V lost 3 bases and J lost 7; bases outside the gene matches: 15. The CDR3 extends over 16 amino acids. CDR3 in DNA: TGTGCCAGCAGCGCACAAACGACAGGGCATAGAGGTGGCTACACCTTC. Translation: CASSAQTTGHRGGYTF.

The chain combines TRBV5-1 with TRBJ2-6; D perhaps matches TRBD2 (5 bases). V was clipped by 1 base and J by 3 bases, with 11 bases between them. Per germline, CDR1 SGHRS and CDR2 YFSETQ. The CDR3 loop spans 16 amino acids. The CDR3 loop reads CASSLSGLFGANVLTF. CDR3 DNA sequence: TGCGCCAGCAGCTTGTCGGGATTATTTGGGGCCAACGTCCTGACTTTC.

About this clone: Within the sample, other DNA sequences also encode this same CDR3. This rearrangement joins TRBV11-2 to TRBJ2-7, with 11 positions matching TRBD2. The length of the CDR3 is 14 residues. The V and J ends lost 3 bases and 2 bases, in that order; junction bases with no gene match: 0. Germline CDR1 is SGHAT and CDR2 is FQNNGV. The CDR3 is CASSLGLAAYEQYF. For the CDR3, the DNA is TGTGCCAGCAGCTTGGGACTAGCGGCCTACGAGCAGTACTTC.

This clone was detected only once. This chain connects TRBV4-2 to TRBJ2-7; 10 nucleotides align to TRBD2. This CDR3 is 16 amino acids long. The V and J ends lost 0 bases and 2 bases, in that order; junction bases with no gene match: 4. Germline values: CDR1 LGHNA, CDR2 YNFKEQ. The CDR3 reads CASSQERTSGPYEQYF. The CDR3 nucleotides read TGTGCCAGCAGCCAAGAGAGGACTAGCGGTCCCTACGAGCAGTACTTC.

The gene calls are TRBV11-1 and TRBJ2-1; 10 bases align to TRBD2. CDR1 is SGHAT, CDR2 FQDESV, per germline (reference sequence). V trimming: 6 bases; J trimming: 6 bases; junction bases outside the gene matches: 8. There are 15 residues in the CDR3. This chain's CDR3 is CASSTFGTSVNEQFF. In DNA form, the CDR3 reads TGTGCCAGCAGTACTTTCGGGACTAGCGTCAATGAGCAGTTCTTC.

This rearrangement joins TRBV6-6 to TRBJ1-4; TRBD1 is a possible D gene (5 bases). Germline V gene sequence: CDR1 MNHNY, CDR2 SVGAGI (reference sequence). Trimming shortened V by 4 bases and J by 6 bases, and 12 bases separated the two germline ends. This CDR3 is built from 14 residues. The CDR3 DNA is TGTGCCAGCAGTTGGGGAGGGGTAGATGAAAAACTGTTTTTT. Translation: CASSWGGVDEKLFF.

Comment on this clone: Being one base from a much bigger clone, this may be a read error. Different DNA sequences within this sample yield the same CDR3. The chain has TRBV11-2 and TRBJ2-7; D remains unclear. Germline-derived CDR1 and CDR2 are SGHAT and FQNNGV. V was pared by 3 bases and J by 2 bases, with 8 bases between. CDR3 size: 13 residues. The CDR3 sequence: CASSLQTAYEQYF. CDR3 DNA: TGTGCCAGCAGCTTGCAGACGGCCTACGAGCAGTACTTC.